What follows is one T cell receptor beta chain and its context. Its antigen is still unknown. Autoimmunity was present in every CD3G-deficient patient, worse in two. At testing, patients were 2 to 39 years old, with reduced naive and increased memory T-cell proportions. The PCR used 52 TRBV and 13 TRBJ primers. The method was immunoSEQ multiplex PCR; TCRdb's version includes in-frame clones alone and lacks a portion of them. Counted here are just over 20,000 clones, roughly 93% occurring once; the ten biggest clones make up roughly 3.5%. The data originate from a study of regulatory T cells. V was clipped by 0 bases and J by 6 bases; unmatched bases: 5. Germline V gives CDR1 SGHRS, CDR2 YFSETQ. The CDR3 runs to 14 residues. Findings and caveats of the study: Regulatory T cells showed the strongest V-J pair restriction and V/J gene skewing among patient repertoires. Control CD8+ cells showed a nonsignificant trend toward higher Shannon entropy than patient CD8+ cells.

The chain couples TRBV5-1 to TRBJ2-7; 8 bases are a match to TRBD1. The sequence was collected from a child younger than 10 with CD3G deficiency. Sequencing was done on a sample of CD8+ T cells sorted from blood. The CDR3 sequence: CASSLGTGITEQYF. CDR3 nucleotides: TGCGCCAGCAGCTTGGGGACAGGGATTACCGAGCAGTACTTC.